This record concerns one T cell receptor beta chain sequence. The table came from immunoSEQ multiplex PCR; TCRdb's copy has only in-frame clones and leaves some out. The specimen's table records 11,000 or so clones. This record comes from a study of T cells in women clearing cervical HPV infection. The sample comprised blood buffy coat. The TCR comes from a woman between 18 and 70 years old with a cervical HPV16 infection that either progressed to CIN3+ or cleared (not recorded which).

The CDR3 DNA, read in part, is TGTGCCAGCAGCGTAGGCCGGGGGGGCCTGGGGACG. This gives the protein CASSVGRGGLGT. The CDR3 in its entirety is CASSVGRGGLGTQYF. The chain carries TRBV9 and TRBJ2-3; 8 bases align to TRBD2. With the read ending 3 residues before the CDR3 end, the germline J gene is used to fill in that end. CDR3 length: 15 amino acids. The germline V gene encodes CDR1 SGDLS and CDR2 YYNGEE.